There are a few counts of the clone carrying this TCR beta chain. Its antigen is currently unknown. The data derive from a study of T cell repertoires in cytomegalovirus infection. As for the study in general: Both CMV infection and a matching HLA type were indicated by public TCR beta signatures.

TCRdb re-called the reads through MiXCR, storing one row per CDR3 protein. The table includes under 350,000 distinct CDR3 sequences, 9.5% detected once. Overall study results and limits: There were carriers of CMV plus the relevant HLA, and cumulative public TCR beta family frequency identified them. Predominance within the ex vivo response was attributable to HLA-C-restricted CMV-specific TCR beta clonotypes.

Trimming took off 2 bases at V and 7 bases at J, with 12 bases between the two ends. This CDR3 has 13 residues. The V gene's germline CDR1 is MNHEY and CDR2 SVGAGI. This chain uses TRBV6-5 with TRBJ2-7, with D perhaps matching TRBD1 (5 bases). The TCR was taken from a human donor in good health (CMV status not recorded). Some clones in this sample may be carry-over from other donors' samples. Sequenced material: PBMCs. This chain's CDR3 is CASSYTQGGEQYF. CDR3 coding DNA: TGTGCCAGCAGTTACACCCAGGGTGGGGAGCAGTACTTC.